The entry below gives a single T cell receptor (beta chain) sequence along with its context. This sample is drawn from a study of cytomegalovirus exposure and HLA in healthy donors. The PCR made use of 60 Vbeta and 13 Jbeta primers. Data came from immunoSEQ multiplex PCR; TCRdb stores just in-frame clones and leaves some out. This sample's table has under 90,000 clones. Germline V lookup: CDR1 SQVTM, CDR2 ANQGSEA. The CDR3 consists of 11 residues. Trimming removed 6 bases from V and 8 bases from J; junction bases left unmatched: 3. The clonotype was recovered from a female donor in good health and CMV-seropositive. Source material: PBMCs. The chain joins TRBV29-1 to TRBJ1-2, with 10 bases aligning to TRBD1. The DNA of the CDR3 is TGCAGCGTAGGACAGGGGGAGGGCTACACCTTC. Its protein is CSVGQGEGYTF.